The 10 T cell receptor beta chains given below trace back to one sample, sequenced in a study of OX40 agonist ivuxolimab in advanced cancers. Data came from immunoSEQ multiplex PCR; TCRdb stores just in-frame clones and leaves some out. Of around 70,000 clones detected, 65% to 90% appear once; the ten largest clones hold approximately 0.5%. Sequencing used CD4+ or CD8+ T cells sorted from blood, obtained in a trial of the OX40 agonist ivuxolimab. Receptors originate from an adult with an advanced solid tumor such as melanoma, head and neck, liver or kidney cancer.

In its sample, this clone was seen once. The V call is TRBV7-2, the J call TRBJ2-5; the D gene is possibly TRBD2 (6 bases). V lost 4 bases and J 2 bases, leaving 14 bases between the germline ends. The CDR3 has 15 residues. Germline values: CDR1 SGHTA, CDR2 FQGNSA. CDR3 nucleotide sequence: TGTGCCAGCAGCTCTTGGCGGGGCGGACAAGAGACCCAGTACTTC. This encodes CASSSWRGGQETQYF.

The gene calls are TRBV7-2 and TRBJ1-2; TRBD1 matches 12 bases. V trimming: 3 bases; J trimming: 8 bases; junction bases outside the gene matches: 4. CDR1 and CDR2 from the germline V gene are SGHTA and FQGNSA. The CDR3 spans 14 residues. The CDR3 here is CASSLGQGARGYTF. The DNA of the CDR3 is TGTGCCAGCAGCTTGGGACAGGGGGCGCGCGGCTACACCTTC. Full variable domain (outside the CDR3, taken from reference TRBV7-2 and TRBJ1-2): GAGVSQSPSNKVTEKGKDVELRCDPISGHTALYWYRQSLGQGLEFLIYFQGNSAPDKSGLPSDRFSAERTGGSVSTLTIQRTQQEDSAVYLCASSLGQGARGYTFGSGTRLTVV.

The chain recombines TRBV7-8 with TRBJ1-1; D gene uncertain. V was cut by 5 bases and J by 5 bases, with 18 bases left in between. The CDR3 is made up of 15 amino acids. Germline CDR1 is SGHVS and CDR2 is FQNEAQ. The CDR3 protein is CASSPSGRLITEAFF. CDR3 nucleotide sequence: TGTGCCAGCAGCCCGTCGGGAAGGTTAATAACTGAAGCTTTCTTT.

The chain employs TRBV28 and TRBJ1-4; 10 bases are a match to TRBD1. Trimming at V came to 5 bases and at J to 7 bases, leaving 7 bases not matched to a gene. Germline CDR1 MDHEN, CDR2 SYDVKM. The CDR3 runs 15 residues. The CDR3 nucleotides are TGTGCCAGCAGTATTAGACAGGGGGCGGGTGAAAAACTGTTTTTT. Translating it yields CASSIRQGAGEKLFF.

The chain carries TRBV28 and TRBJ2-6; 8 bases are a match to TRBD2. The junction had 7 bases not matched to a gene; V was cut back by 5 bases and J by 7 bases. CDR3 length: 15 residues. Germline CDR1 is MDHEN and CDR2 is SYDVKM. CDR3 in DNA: TGTGCCAGCAGTGCGGGACTAGTTAACGCCAACGTCCTGACTTTC. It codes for CASSAGLVNANVLTF.

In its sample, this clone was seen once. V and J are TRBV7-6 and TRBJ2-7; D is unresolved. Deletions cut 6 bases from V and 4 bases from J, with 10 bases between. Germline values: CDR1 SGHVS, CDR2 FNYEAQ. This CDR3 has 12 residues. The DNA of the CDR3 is TGTGCCAGCAGTTTCAGCCTATACGAGCAGTACTTC. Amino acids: CASSFSLYEQYF.

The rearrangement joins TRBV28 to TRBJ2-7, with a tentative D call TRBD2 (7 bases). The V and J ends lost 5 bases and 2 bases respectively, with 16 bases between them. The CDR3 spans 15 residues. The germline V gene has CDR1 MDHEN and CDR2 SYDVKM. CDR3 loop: CASSLGGTMTYEQYF. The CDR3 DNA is TGTGCCAGCAGTCTAGGGGGGACTATGACCTACGAGCAGTACTTC.

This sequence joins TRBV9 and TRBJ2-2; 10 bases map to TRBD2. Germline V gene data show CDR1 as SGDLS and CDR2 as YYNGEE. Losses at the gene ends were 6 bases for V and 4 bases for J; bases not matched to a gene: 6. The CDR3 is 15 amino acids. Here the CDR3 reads CASTGLAVGTGELFF. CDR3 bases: TGTGCCAGCACCGGACTAGCGGTGGGCACCGGGGAGCTGTTTTTT. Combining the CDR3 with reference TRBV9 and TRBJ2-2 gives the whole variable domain DSGVTQTPKHLITATGQRVTLRCSPRSGDLSVYWYQQSLDQGLQFLIQYYNGEERAKGNILERFSAQQFPDLHSELNLSSLELGDSALYFCASTGLAVGTGELFFGEGSRLTVL.

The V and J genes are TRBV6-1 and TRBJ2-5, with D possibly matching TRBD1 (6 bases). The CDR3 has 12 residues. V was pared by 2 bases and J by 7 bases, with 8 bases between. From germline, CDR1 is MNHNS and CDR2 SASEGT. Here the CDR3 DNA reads TGTGCCAGCAGTGAACGAGGGGGGACCCAGTACTTC. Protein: CASSERGGTQYF.

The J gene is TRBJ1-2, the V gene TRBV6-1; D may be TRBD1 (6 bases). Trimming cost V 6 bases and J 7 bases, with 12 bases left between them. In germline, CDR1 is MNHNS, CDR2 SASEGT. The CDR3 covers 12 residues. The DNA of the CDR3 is TGTGCCAGCAGCCTGACAGGAGGTGGCTACACCTTC. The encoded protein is CASSLTGGGYTF.